This T cell receptor (beta chain) is drawn from a study of Ad26.COV2.S vaccination and SARS-CoV-2 variants. Study background: Enrollment placed the donor in the COV1001 Ad26.COV2.S trial arm. The authors gave Ad26.COV2.S intramuscularly, either once or twice 56 days apart.

Documented treatment: some 19 received Ad26.COV2.S at low or high dose, single or two shots; 5 received placebo; per-sample allocation not given. All samples were drawn on day 63, counting from the first vaccine or placebo injection. Boston provided a donor who was an adult aged 18-55 years. The study, taken as a whole, reports: Measurements of TCR breadth and depth may have given underestimates of the total T cell responses.

The assay was immunoSEQ multiplex PCR, and TCRdb's table has in-frame clones only and misses some. The sample consists of fewer than 600,000 clones, roughly nine tenths of them appearing once. As regards this clone: Its antigen is undetermined.

Per germline, CDR1 MDHEN and CDR2 SYDVKM. The CDR3 is made up of 16 amino acids. Trimming removed 1 base from V and 8 bases from J; junction bases left unmatched: 5. This chain joins TRBV28 and TRBJ1-6, with 10 bases fitting TRBD1. The sample was peripheral blood, taken in a trial of Ad26.COV2.S vaccine versus placebo. The TCR sequence derives from a person aged 18 to 59 who received the Ad26.COV2.S COVID-19 vaccine or a placebo. The DNA for the CDR3 is TGTGCCAGCAGTTTATTCCCGACAGGGGGCGATTCACCCCTCCACTTT. Translation: CASSLFPTGGDSPLHF.